The source of this T cell receptor beta chain is a study of T cell repertoires in cytomegalovirus infection (dated by TCRdb to between 2018 and 2021). Study-level background: Alongside well-studied HLA-B-restricted epitopes, the peptide stimulations were aimed at recently identified HLA-C-restricted CMV epitopes, whose presentation resists viral immunomodulation. Because public TCR beta signatures pointed to carriage of CMV infection together with the matching HLA type, the HLA type of each donor mattered for the analysis.

In its sample, this clonotype was seen many times. What this receptor recognizes is not known. There are no base qualities to consult, and no much larger clone falls within one base. Sequencing relied on an Illumina HiSeq 1500. TCRdb reworked the public reads: Q25 trimming with fastp, MiXCR clone assembly, productive beta chains retained. Every entry covers one CDR3 protein and lists the most common genes and DNA from its rows. This sample gives 700,000 to 950,000 distinct CDR3 sequences in total; 32% of them show up just once. The ten largest clones take up roughly 12% of the sample. From the cysteine through the phenylalanine, the CDR3 covers 15 amino acids. The sequence is cut down to CDR3 DNA, 45 bases in frame from base 1. Cut back by 3 bases and 2 bases, the V and J ends lie 13 bases apart. According to the germline V gene, CDR1 reads SGHVS and CDR2 reads FQNEAQ. What the study reported, not specific to this receptor: Carriers of CMV infection plus the relevant HLA type were discriminated by the cumulative frequency of public TCR beta family members in the study cohort and in an independent approximately 360-donor cohort. The ex vivo response was dominated by HLA-C-restricted CMV-specific TCR beta clonotypes, which also provided the single most frequent clonotype in two of eight donors.

What this sample's treatment or condition label stands for: in vitro stimulation with specific CMV peptide epitopes to enrich CMV-specific T cells. Specimen: cultured CD8+ T cells from PBMCs, collected from culture after CMV antigen stimulation. The sequence was obtained from a human donor in good health (CMV status not recorded). Some clones in this sample may be carry-over from other donors' samples. Recombination joined TRBV7-8 with TRBJ1-1, with a tentative D gene TRBD1 over 6 matching bases. The CDR3 protein is CASSFGGQGNTEAFF. At the DNA level, the sequence is TGTGCCAGCAGCTTTGGGGGCCAGGGTAACACTGAAGCTTTCTTT.